This T cell receptor (beta chain) is from a study of sequential checkpoint blockade in melanoma. Study background: Each arm's sequence ended with maintenance nivolumab.

CDR1 is MNHEY and CDR2 is SMNVEV in the germline V gene (reference sequence). The CDR3 spans 14 residues. Trimming removed 5 bases from V and 3 bases from J, with 11 bases in between. Sequencing was performed with immunoSEQ multiplex PCR; in TCRdb, only in-frame clones are kept and a portion is missing. The table shows some 26,000 clones, with roughly 76% occurring only once. This clone was seen more than once but under ten times. Treatment: randomized to nivolumab then ipilimumab (arm A) or the reverse (arm B). This clonotype originated in a human donor with melanoma. The material sequenced was CD8+ T cells sorted from blood (inferred from file names), taken from a patient given nivolumab and ipilimumab in sequence. This chain uses TRBV27 with TRBJ2-1; D might be TRBD1 (6 bases). CDR3 region: CASSVQGHYNEQFF. CDR3 nucleotide sequence: TGTGCCAGCAGTGTCCAGGGGCACTACAATGAGCAGTTCTTC.